This is a list of T cell receptor beta chains from one sample in a study of shared clonotypes between healthy human individuals. The table came from immunoSEQ multiplex PCR; TCRdb's copy has only in-frame clones and leaves some out. The sample consists of over 850,000 clones, about four fifths of them appearing once. Source material: memory CD4+ T cells from PBMCs. These receptors all come from a man aged 18 to 29 in good health. Some clones in this sample may be carry-over from other donors' samples. CDR3s include the opening cysteine and the closing phenylalanine or tryptophan. Each record gives: D gene, V gene, J gene, clone size, CDR3 protein. A D gene is named only where the DNA matches it firmly. For some rows the clone size is stated as once, few or many, or as a class when expanded; others skip it.

>NA|TRBV19|TRBJ2-7|once
CASSPPGVTGYEQYF
>NA|TRBV6-1|TRBJ2-2|NA
CASKGTPELFF
>NA|TRBV13|TRBJ1-1|NA
CASSLVTEGTEAFF
>NA|TRBV25-1|TRBJ1-6|NA
CASSEIRQYDSPLHF
>TRBD1|TRBV7-2|TRBJ2-7|NA
CASSLRQGEAYEQYF
>TRBD2|TRBV7-2|TRBJ2-7|NA
CASSPGLAGPYEQYF
>TRBD2|TRBV30|TRBJ2-7|NA
CAGLKGLAHMRPYEQYF
>NA|TRBV7-2|TRBJ1-5|few
CASSYTGGNQPQHF
>TRBD1|TRBV6-6|TRBJ1-5|once
CASSIRDREQPQHF
>NA|TRBV21-1|TRBJ1-3|NA
CASSWVTGNTIYF
>NA|TRBV2|TRBJ1-2|few
CASSEANYGYTF
>NA|TRBV2|TRBJ1-2|NA
CASGQQGHYGYTF
>NA|TRBV2|TRBJ1-1|NA
CASSEVGGNTEAFF